This T cell receptor (beta chain) is from a study of blood T cell repertoires in COVID-19. Germline assignment: CDR1 MNHEY and CDR2 SVGAGI. The ends lost 7 bases at V and 4 bases at J; junction bases unmatched: 6. The CDR3 is 14 residues long. Recruits, aged about 18 to 100 years, lived in 24 US areas. Worth noting for this clone: Other DNA sequences of this sample code for an identical CDR3.

In the study's own analysis: Amplification of reference gene primers was used by the study to estimate nucleated cell counts. This table comes from immunoSEQ multiplex PCR, and its TCRdb copy is limited to in-frame clones, with some not included. V, J and clone size derive from that table, while D and trimming were established from the DNA sequence. The profile shows more than 450,000 clones, around 90% of them singletons. This TCR derives from a woman younger than 35 who had recovered from COVID-19. Source material: PBMCs or T cells enriched from blood (not recorded which). This rearrangement joins TRBV6-5 to TRBJ1-2, with 10 positions matching TRBD1. The CDR3 region has the DNA TGTGCCAGCACCAGGACAGGGGGTCTCTATGGCTACACCTTC. Amino acid sequence: CASTRTGGLYGYTF.